These T cell receptor beta chains were read from a single sample in a study of metastatic and nonmetastatic thyroid tumors. TCRdb re-processed the PCR reads through MiXCR. The sample includes roughly 46,000 clones, 20% to 25% seen only once; the top ten take more than 3%. Input material: blood. These receptors all stem from a male donor with papillary thyroid cancer or a benign thyroid nodule (not recorded which). Some clones in this sample may be carry-over from other donors' samples. CDR3s include the opening cysteine and the closing phenylalanine or tryptophan. The D gene is left open where the match is weak. Clone size is stated in some rows and not others, as once, few, many or a class when expanded.

d_call j_call v_call clone_size cdr3_nt cdr3_aa
TRBD1 TRBJ2-7 TRBV25-1 medium-sized TGTGCCAGCAGTGTTACCGGGACAGGGACCTACGAGCAGTACTTC CASSVTGTGTYEQYF
. TRBJ1-6 TRBV11-2 . TGTGCCAGCAGTTCTAGCGGCGGGGCTTCACCCCTCCACTTT CASSSSGGASPLHF
TRBD2 TRBJ2-1 TRBV27 medium-sized TGTGCCAGCACCCGAGCGGGAGTGGGGTACAATGAGCAGTTCTTC CASTRAGVGYNEQFF
. TRBJ2-7 TRBV20-1 . TGCAGTGCTATCGTGACAGGTTTTGGCGAGCAGTACTTC CSAIVTGFGEQYF
. TRBJ2-1 TRBV5-6 many TGTGCCAGCAGCCCGCTAGGACAAGGGGATTACAATGAGCAGTTCTTC CASSPLGQGDYNEQFF
. TRBJ1-4 TRBV6-1 many TGTGCCAGCAGCTCCTCACAGGGCGCAACTAATGAAAAACTGTTTTTT CASSSSQGATNEKLFF
. TRBJ1-1 TRBV25-1 many TGTGCCAGCAGTGAAGATAGAGGGTTGAACACTGAAGCTTTCTTT CASSEDRGLNTEAFF
TRBD1 TRBJ1-2 TRBV28 . TGTGCCAGCAGTGTACCCGGGACAGGGGGCCTTAACTATGGCTACACCTTC CASSVPGTGGLNYGYTF
. TRBJ1-2 TRBV9 . TGTGCCAGCAGCCCCTTAGGACAGCCGGCAAGCTATGGCTACACCTTC CASSPLGQPASYGYTF
TRBD1 TRBJ2-7 TRBV6-1 many TGTGCCAGCAGCGATGACAGGGTAAATTACTACGAGCAGTACTTC CASSDDRVNYYEQYF
. TRBJ2-3 TRBV11-3 many TGTGCCAGCAGCGATTTTGAGCGGGCCGATAAACAGTATTTT CASSDFERADKQYF
. TRBJ1-5 TRBV6-1 few TGTGCCAGCAGGGAACAGGGAAATAGCAATCAGCCCCAGCATTTT CASREQGNSNQPQHF
. TRBJ2-1 TRBV19 many TGTGCCAGTAGTCCTTTAGCGGTTACCATTTCCAGTGAGCAGTTCTTC CASSPLAVTISSEQFF
. TRBJ2-7 TRBV6-1 many TGTGCCAGCAGTCCCGGACAGTACGAGCAGTACTTC CASSPGQYEQYF
. TRBJ2-1 TRBV6-1 . TGTGCCTGGGAGGTCCGGGTCGGTGAGCAGTTCTTC CAWEVRVGEQFF
TRBD2 TRBJ2-5 TRBV5-6 . TGTGCCAGCAGCTTGGTACTAGCGGGGTACCAAGAGACCCAGTACTTC CASSLVLAGYQETQYF
. TRBJ2-1 TRBV5-4 many TGTGCCAGCAGTTTTCCCTCGCGGGAAGGGCCCTACAATGAGCAGTTCTTC CASSFPSREGPYNEQFF
. TRBJ1-2 TRBV6-5 . TGTGCCAGCAGTTACCCGCGGGAACACGGCTATGGCTACACCTTC CASSYPREHGYGYTF
. TRBJ1-5 TRBV12-3/TRBV12-4 many TGTGCCAGCAGCCTCAGTGGGGAGAAAAATCAGCCCCAGCATTTT CASSLSGEKNQPQHF
TRBD1 TRBJ1-2 TRBV3-1 many TGTGCCAGCAGCCCGACTATTGGACAGGACTACTATGGCTACACCTTC CASSPTIGQDYYGYTF
. TRBJ1-2 TRBV3-1 . TGTGCCAGCAGCACGGGGGGGGAATTCGGTGGCTACACCTTC CASSTGGEFGGYTF
. TRBJ2-7 TRBV6-1 . TGTGCCAGCAGTGCGTACGGCTACGAGCAGTACTTC CASSAYGYEQYF
. TRBJ2-3 TRBV9 . TGTGCCAGCAGCGCCGGGAAAGGGCTGACAGATAAGCAGTATTTT CASSAGKGLTDKQYF
. TRBJ2-7 TRBV6-5 medium-sized TGTGCCAGCAGTTCCTCAGGACTTAAACTCTACGAGCAGTACTTC CASSSSGLKLYEQYF
TRBD2 TRBJ2-7 TRBV13 few TGTGCCAGCAGCCGCGGGACTAGCGGAATCTACGAGCAGTACTTC CASSRGTSGIYEQYF
. TRBJ2-2 TRBV18 . TGTGCCAGCACGCGGGCCACCGGGGAGCTGTTTTTT CASTRATGELFF
. TRBJ2-2 TRBV6-1 . TGTGCCAGCAGTGAAGCGGACACCGGGGAGCTGTTTTTT CASSEADTGELFF
. TRBJ1-3 TRBV4-1 . TGCGCCAGCAGCCAAGCACCAGGTTATATAAACACCATATATTTT CASSQAPGYINTIYF
TRBD2 TRBJ2-1 TRBV6-6 many TGTGCCAGCAGTCCTCTACCGACTAGCGGGAGTTACGTGGGAGGGAGTGAGCAGTTCTTC CASSPLPTSGSYVGGSEQFF
. TRBJ2-5 TRBV19 many TGTGCCAGTAGTATGGCGGGGTGGGAGACCCAGTACTTC CASSMAGWETQYF
TRBD2 TRBJ2-3 TRBV5-1 . TGCGCCAACAGCCTCGCGTTAGCGGGGAAACGCACAGATACGCAGTACTTT CANSLALAGKRTDTQYF
. TRBJ2-7 TRBV6-2/TRBV6-3 . TGTGCCAGCAGAAGACAGTACGAGCAGTACTTC CASRRQYEQYF
TRBD2 TRBJ2-3 TRBV3-1 many TGTGCCAGCAGCCAAGATGGGCGGGAGGTGACAGATACGCAGTATTTT CASSQDGREVTDTQYF
TRBD2 TRBJ2-7 TRBV5-1 once TGCGCCAGCAGCTTGGAGTGGACTAGCCACGAGCAGTACTTC CASSLEWTSHEQYF
TRBD2 TRBJ2-3 TRBV28 many TGTGCCAGCAGTTTAGGCGGGAGGGCTGGAGATACGCAGTATTTT CASSLGGRAGDTQYF
. TRBJ1-6 TRBV2 medium-sized TGTGCCAGCAGTGCGGAGGGTCGAGAACCCCTCCACTTT CASSAEGREPLHF
TRBD1 TRBJ1-1 TRBV19 many TGTGCCAGTAGGACGACAGGGGGCGGCCGAGCTTTCTTT CASRTTGGGRAFF
. TRBJ2-3 TRBV11-3 many TGTGCCAGCAGCTGGGACTCAAGCACAGATACGCAGTATTTT CASSWDSSTDTQYF
TRBD1 TRBJ2-7 TRBV7-3 . TGTGCCAACAGCTCGAAACAGGGGTGGCAGTACTTC CANSSKQGWQYF
. TRBJ1-5 TRBV2 many TGTGCCAGCAAGCAGGGCAATCAGCCCCAGCATTTT CASKQGNQPQHF
TRBD1 TRBJ1-5 TRBV6-1 . TGTGCCAGCAGTTCGGGGACAGGGGCTCAGCCCCAGCATTTT CASSSGTGAQPQHF
TRBD1 TRBJ2-7 TRBV19 few TGTGCCAGTAGTTTGTGGGACAGGGCCGACTACGAGCAGTACTTC CASSLWDRADYEQYF
TRBD1 TRBJ2-2 TRBV4-1 many TGCGCCAGCAGATCGACAGGGATCGACACCGGGGAGCTGTTTTTT CASRSTGIDTGELFF
TRBD1 TRBJ1-4 TRBV9 many TGTGCCAGCAGCGTCTACGGGACAGCAAATGAAAAACTGTTTTTT CASSVYGTANEKLFF
TRBD1 TRBJ1-2 TRBV3-1 few TGTGCCAGCAGCTACTACAGGGGTGGCTACACCTTC CASSYYRGGYTF
. TRBJ2-7 TRBV3-1 . TGTGCCAGCAGCCTCATTGCCCCGCCGAGCGACGAGCAGTACTTC CASSLIAPPSDEQYF
. TRBJ1-1 TRBV5-6 many TGTGCCAGCAGCTTAGGACCCATGAACACTGAAGCTTTCTTT CASSLGPMNTEAFF
TRBD2 TRBJ2-7 TRBV6-1 few TGTCCTATCCCCAGCGGGAGGACAAGGAGCTCCTACGAGCAGTACTTC CPIPSGRTRSSYEQYF
TRBD1 TRBJ1-4 TRBV6-1 . TGTGCCAGCAGTCAAGGGACAGTCTCCGGAAAACTGTTTTTT CASSQGTVSGKLFF
TRBD1 TRBJ1-6 TRBV7-8 many TGTGCCAGCAGCTTGGGACAGGGGAGGGGCTCCTATAATTCACCCCTCCACTTT CASSLGQGRGSYNSPLHF
TRBD2 TRBJ2-3 TRBV28 few TGTGCCAGCAGTTCGGGACTACTGGTTCGCACAGATACGCAGTATTTT CASSSGLLVRTDTQYF
TRBD2 TRBJ2-1 TRBV20-1 many TGCAGTGCTGTTCCCGGGACTAGGTACAATGAGCAGTTCTTC CSAVPGTRYNEQFF
. TRBJ1-6 TRBV3-1 medium-sized TGTGCCAGCAGCCACCCCCTGGGGGAGAATTCACCCCTCCACTTT CASSHPLGENSPLHF
TRBD1 TRBJ2-3 TRBV9 many TGTGCCAGCAGCGACAGGGGGCGAACAGATACGCAGTATTTT CASSDRGRTDTQYF
. TRBJ2-2 TRBV19 few TGTGCCAGTAGTAGACAATCGGGAACCGGGGAGCTGTTTTTT CASSRQSGTGELFF
. TRBJ1-2 TRBV29-1 few TGCAGCGCCAGGGCTAACTATTGCTACACCTTC CSARANYCYTF
TRBD1 TRBJ2-1 TRBV20-1 many TGCAGTGCTACAACAGGGGGCCGGAATGAGCAGTTCTTC CSATTGGRNEQFF
. TRBJ2-2 TRBV20-1 once TGCAGTGCTGCGGACGGAACCCTCGGGGAGCTGTTTTTT CSAADGTLGELFF
. TRBJ2-7 TRBV7-9 few TGTGCCAGCAGCTTATGGACCTACGAGCAGTACTTC CASSLWTYEQYF
. TRBJ2-7 TRBV27 few TGTGCCAGCAGTCTCGGAGATATCTCCTACGAGCAGTACTTC CASSLGDISYEQYF